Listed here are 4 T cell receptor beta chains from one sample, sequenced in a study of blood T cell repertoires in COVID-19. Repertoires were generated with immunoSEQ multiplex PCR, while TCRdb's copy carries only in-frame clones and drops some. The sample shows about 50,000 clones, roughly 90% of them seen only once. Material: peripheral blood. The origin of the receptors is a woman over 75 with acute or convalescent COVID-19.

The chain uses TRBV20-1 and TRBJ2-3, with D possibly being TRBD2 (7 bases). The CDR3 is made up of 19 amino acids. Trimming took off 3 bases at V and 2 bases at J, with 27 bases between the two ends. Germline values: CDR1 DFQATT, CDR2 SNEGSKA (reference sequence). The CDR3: CSASRPYGGLAASTDTQYF. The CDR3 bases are TGCAGTGCTAGTAGGCCTTACGGGGGGCTAGCGGCCTCCACAGATACGCAGTATTTT.

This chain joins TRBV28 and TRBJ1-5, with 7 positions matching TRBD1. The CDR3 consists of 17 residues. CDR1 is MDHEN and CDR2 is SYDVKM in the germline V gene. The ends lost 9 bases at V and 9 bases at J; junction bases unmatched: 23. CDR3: CASQTGQVRTLERPQHF. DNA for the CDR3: TGTGCCAGTCAGACCGGACAGGTGAGGACCCTAGAACGGCCCCAGCATTTT.

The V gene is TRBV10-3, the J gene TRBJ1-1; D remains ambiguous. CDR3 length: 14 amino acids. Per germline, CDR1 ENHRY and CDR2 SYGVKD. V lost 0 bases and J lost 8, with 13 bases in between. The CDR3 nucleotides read TGTGCCATCAGTGAGTCCGGTGCGAGGTCCGAAGCTTTCTTT. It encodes CAISESGARSEAFF.

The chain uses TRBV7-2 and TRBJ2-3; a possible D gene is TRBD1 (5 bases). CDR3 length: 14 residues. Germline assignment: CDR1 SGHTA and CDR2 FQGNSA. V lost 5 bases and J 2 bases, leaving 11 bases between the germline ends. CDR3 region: CASSLRQNTDTQYF. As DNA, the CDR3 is TGTGCCAGCAGCCTAAGACAGAACACAGATACGCAGTATTTT.